The 12 T cell receptor beta chains listed next were all sequenced from one sample in a study of CD8+ T cells in alopecia areata. cDNA serving as the sequencing template came from extracted, reverse transcribed RNA. This table comes from immunoSEQ multiplex PCR, and its TCRdb copy is limited to in-frame clones, with some not included. This table has approximately 150,000 clones, approximately 52% appearing once. Treatment specified: oral pan-JAK inhibitor, 5-10 mg twice daily. The sequences come from CD4+ T cells sorted from blood, collected between weeks 55 and 70, from a patient treated with tofacitinib. Every receptor here comes from a human donor with alopecia areata.

The J gene is TRBJ1-2, the V gene TRBV11-3; D may be TRBD1 (5 bases). V lost 0 bases, J lost 4 bases, and 12 bases lay in between. Germline values: CDR1 SGHNT, CDR2 YENEEA. The CDR3 consists of 15 residues. The CDR3 reads CASSLDYAGTYGYTF. The CDR3 DNA is TGTGCCAGCAGCTTAGATTACGCAGGGACCTATGGCTACACCTTC.

This rearrangement joins TRBV10-3 to TRBJ1-5; TRBD1 might be the D (6 bases). This CDR3 is built from 13 residues. Germline assignment: CDR1 ENHRY and CDR2 SYGVKD. Deletions cut 6 bases from V and 4 bases from J, with 10 bases between. DNA for the CDR3: TGTGCCATCAGGACCGGGACAAATCAGCCCCAGCATTTT. Translation gives CAIRTGTNQPQHF.

This clone was found a few times. The chain links TRBV9 to TRBJ1-6; D gene uncertain. Trimming removed 2 bases at V and 7 bases at J, with 13 bases between. The V gene's germline CDR1 is SGDLS and CDR2 YYNGEE. The CDR3 consists of 15 residues. The CDR3 bases are TGTGCCAGCAGCGTGGCGGGCCCGGGGAATTCACCCCTCCACTTT. Translating it yields CASSVAGPGNSPLHF.

The chain combines TRBV29-1 with TRBJ1-1; D is uncertain. Germline values: CDR1 SQVTM, CDR2 ANQGSEA. The CDR3 is made up of 15 amino acids. The ends were cut back, 6 bases at V and 1 base at J, with 18 bases in the middle. The CDR3 region has the DNA TGCAGCGTCGCTCGCCTCCTGGAGCCGAACACTGAAGCTTTCTTT. Amino acids: CSVARLLEPNTEAFF.

The table lists this clone with a few counts. The rearrangement uses TRBV7-2 and TRBJ1-5; D uncertain. Germline V gene data show CDR1 as SGHTA and CDR2 as FQGNSA. V lost 5 bases and J 6 bases, leaving 14 bases between the germline ends. This CDR3 has 14 amino acids. Written as DNA, the CDR3 is TGTGCCAGCAGCCAAGATAGGACGGGTCAGCCCCAGCATTTT. This translates into CASSQDRTGQPQHF.

This clone occurred a few times. CDR3 sequence: CASSQDRGITEAFF. DNA for the CDR3: TGTGCCAGCAGCCAAGATCGGGGAATCACTGAAGCTTTCTTT. The chain couples TRBV4-2 to TRBJ1-1; D is uncertain. CDR1 and CDR2 from the germline V gene are LGHNA and YNFKEQ. CDR3 length equals 14 residues. Between the trimmed V and J ends, which lost 0 bases and 4 bases, there was a span of 9 bases.

The table lists this clone with many counts. The rearrangement uses TRBV5-6 and TRBJ2-6; D is ambiguous. The CDR3 is 15 residues long. The V and J ends lost 7 bases and 0 bases respectively, with 11 bases between them. The germline CDR1 and CDR2 sequences are SGHDT and YYEEEE. CDR3 sequence: CASGPPFSGANVLTF. As DNA, the CDR3 is TGTGCCAGCGGACCGCCATTCTCTGGGGCCAACGTCCTGACTTTC.

The V call is TRBV2, the J call TRBJ1-6; 9 nucleotides align to TRBD1. Germline V gene data show CDR1 as SNHLY and CDR2 as FYNNEI. Germline trimming cut 4 bases from V and 10 bases from J; bases unmatched to any gene: 8. The CDR3 has 15 residues. CDR3 sequence: CASSGPRDRVSPLHF. DNA for the CDR3: TGTGCCAGCAGTGGGCCCCGGGACAGGGTATCACCCCTCCACTTT.

The rearrangement uses TRBV11-2 and TRBJ2-3, with 8 bases that match TRBD2. The germline gives CDR1 SGHAT, CDR2 FQNNGV. The CDR3 totals 16 residues. Trimming cost V 4 bases and J 3 bases; bases outside gene matches: 9. CDR3 sequence reads: CASSWVAGSRTDTQYF. CDR3 coding DNA: TGTGCCAGCAGCTGGGTAGCGGGGAGTCGGACAGATACGCAGTATTTT.

This clone was found a few times. A read error may produce the germline difference seen at one junction end. The chain employs TRBV7-7 and TRBJ2-3; D gene uncertain. The CDR3 covers 13 residues. Germline V lookup: CDR1 SSHAT, CDR2 FNYEAQ (reference sequence). The CDR3 bases are TGTGCTAGCAGCCAGAACGTGGGGGATACGCAGTATTTT. It specifies CASSQNVGDTQYF.

There are a few counts of this clone. The chain combines TRBV29-1 with TRBJ1-2; no firm D call. Trimming cost V 4 bases and J 2 bases, with 14 bases left between them. Germline lookup yields CDR1 SQVTM and CDR2 ANQGSEA. The CDR3 extends over 14 amino acids. CDR3: CSVAPVSPNYGYTF. In DNA, the CDR3 is TGCAGCGTTGCCCCGGTTTCGCCCAACTATGGCTACACCTTC.

V gene TRBV12-5 combines with J gene TRBJ2-1; tentatively, D is TRBD2 (6 bases). This CDR3 is 12 amino acids long. The germline V gene encodes CDR1 LGHNT and CDR2 FRNRAP. The ends were cut back, 6 bases at V and 11 bases at J, with 14 bases in the middle. The CDR3 region has the DNA TGTGCTAGTGGCACCGGGACTCCACAGCAGTTCTTC. Translation gives CASGTGTPQQFF.